This T cell receptor (beta chain) was obtained from a study of identifying expanded T cells in peripheral blood. For this clone: The antigen is not known.

Study outcomes and limitations: Technical replicates showed around 1.2 changed clones; approximately 2 weeks 15 to 20; four weeks 19. Approximately two-week clone count variance significantly increased as total template count grew.

Trimming left V 0 bases short and J 0 bases short, with 12 bases between. CDR3 size: 18 residues. In germline, CDR1 is SEHNR, CDR2 FQNEAQ (reference sequence). During the collection period, no donor immune events like infections were recorded. Sequencing used immunoSEQ multiplex PCR; TCRdb keeps in-frame clones, though not all of them. Here the sample spans some 77,000 clones, around 89% being singletons. What was sequenced was blood. The receptor comes from a person aged 18 to 69 in good health. The gene calls are TRBV7-9 and TRBJ2-6; D is uncertain. The CDR3 nucleotides read TGTGCCAGCAGCTTAGCGCTAGGGCTAAGCTCTGGGGCCAACGTCCTGACTTTC. This encodes CASSLALGLSSGANVLTF.